This T cell receptor (beta chain) was obtained from a study of blood T cell repertoires in COVID-19. Study details: Collection of acute and convalescent COVID-19 samples took place in the United States, Italy and Spain. From T cells, B-cell-depleted T cells, or PBMCs came the material, which was cDNA or gDNA.

Seattle participants joined during active infection and were tracked over time. Per the original methods: Nucleated cell number was recorded as an estimate derived from reference gene primer amplification. Clones were read by immunoSEQ multiplex PCR, and TCRdb kept only the in-frame ones, dropping some. That table is the source of V, J and clone size, and D and trimming were worked out from the DNA. The table includes a few hundred thousand clones, 85% to 90% detected once. Looked up from germline, CDR1 is SGHNT and CDR2 is YYREEE (reference sequence). V dropped 3 bases and J dropped 4; count of bases not matched to a gene: 1. The CDR3 extends over 13 amino acids.

The chain carries TRBV5-4 and TRBJ1-2, with TRBD1 matching 9 bases. The receptor was derived from a woman aged 55-75 years with COVID-19, enrolled during active disease. The source material was peripheral blood. This CDR3 reads CASSSGQGYGYTF. The CDR3 DNA is TGTGCCAGCAGCTCGGGACAGGGCTATGGCTACACCTTC.